This T cell receptor (beta chain) was sequenced for a study of blood T cell repertoires in COVID-19. Sequencing used immunoSEQ multiplex PCR; TCRdb keeps in-frame clones, though not all of them. The sample lists approximately 110,000 clones; roughly nine tenths were seen once. Germline CDR1 MRHNA, CDR2 SNTAGT. Germline trimming cut 5 bases from V and 0 bases from J; bases unmatched to any gene: 0. The length of the CDR3 is 14 residues. Seattle patient enrollment occurred during active infection, with longitudinal follow-up thereafter. The chain carries TRBV6-4 and TRBJ2-2, with 7 nucleotides matching TRBD2. The specimen sequenced was peripheral blood. The origin of this receptor is a man aged 50 to 59 with COVID-19, enrolled during active disease. As DNA, the CDR3 is TGTGCCAGCAGTACTAGCGCGAACACCGGGGAGCTGTTTTTT. Translated, it gives CASSTSANTGELFF.